This passage covers 25 T cell receptor beta chains from one sample sequenced in a study of T cells in Graves' hyperthyroidism and ophthalmopathy. Amplification targeted TCR beta CDR3 regions from RNA transcripts. During a first-round RT-PCR of the TCR CDR3, the HTBI primer set was used. One entry per CDR3 protein, called by TCRdb with MiXCR from the multiplex PCR reads. The data show around 690,000 distinct CDR3 sequences, about 18% seen once. The material sequenced was blood. These receptors were obtained from a man aged 45-65 years with Graves' hyperthyroidism.

This clonotype was seen at least ten times. This chain's CDR3 is CASTDRVATGELFF. CDR3 sequence (DNA): TGTGCCAGCACGGACAGGGTTGCCACCGGGGAGCTGTTTTTT. The chain couples TRBV2 to TRBJ2-2, with 8 positions matching TRBD1. The CDR3 runs to 14 residues. Trimming at V came to 7 bases and at J to 4 bases, leaving 5 bases not matched to a gene. Germline assignment: CDR1 SNHLY and CDR2 FYNNEI.

This clonotype has a count of ten or more. This chain uses TRBV6-1 with TRBJ2-2, with D uncertain. Germline values: CDR1 MNHNS, CDR2 SASEGT. Between the trimmed V and J ends, which lost 5 bases and 1 base, there was a span of 8 bases. CDR3 size: 14 residues. In DNA form, the CDR3 reads TGTGCCAGCAGTCCGCAGTGGAACACCGGGGAGCTGTTTTTT. Its translation: CASSPQWNTGELFF.

A few counts support this clonotype. The chain couples TRBV20-1 to TRBJ2-7, with D perhaps TRBD2 (5 bases). The CDR3 contains 13 residues. Germline lookup yields CDR1 DFQATT and CDR2 SNEGSKA (reference sequence). V shed 5 bases and J shed 6 bases, with 17 bases lying between them. The CDR3 protein is CSARHFIGGEQYF. CDR3 in DNA: TGCAGTGCTCGACACTTCATTGGAGGCGAGCAGTACTTC.

Many counts were recorded for this clonotype. The chain links TRBV6-2 or TRBV6-3 to TRBJ2-1, with D possibly matching TRBD2 (6 bases). CDR3 length: 14 amino acids. CDR1 is MNHEY and CDR2 is SVGEGT in the germline V gene. V lost 0 bases and J lost 9, with 12 bases in between. The CDR3: CASSYSLGGREQFF. As DNA, the CDR3 is TGTGCCAGCAGTTACTCGTTGGGGGGTCGTGAGCAGTTCTTC.

In its sample, this clonotype was seen many times. The CDR3 spells CASSAGTPSGANVLTF. The CDR3 bases are TGTGCCAGCAGCGCCGGGACACCCTCTGGGGCCAACGTCCTGACTTTC. V usage is TRBV9 and J usage is TRBJ2-6; the D gene is possibly TRBD1 (6 bases). The germline V gene has CDR1 SGDLS and CDR2 YYNGEE. The CDR3 is made up of 16 amino acids. Trimming took 3 bases from V and 0 from J, leaving 10 bases between them.

In its sample, this clonotype was seen many times. V is TRBV28 and J is TRBJ2-1; possibly TRBD1 or TRBD2 for D (5 bases each). CDR3 length: 16 amino acids. Germline V gene sequence: CDR1 MDHEN, CDR2 SYDVKM. Trimming took 6 bases from V and 5 from J, leaving 20 bases between them. The CDR3 reads CASSSTGTSRDNEQFF. The CDR3 coding sequence is TGTGCCAGCAGCAGTACCGGGACGTCGAGGGACAATGAGCAGTTCTTC. The variable domain in full, completed from reference TRBV28 and TRBJ2-1, reads DVKVTQSSRYLVKRTGEKVFLECVQDMDHENMFWYRQDPGLGLRLIYFSYDVKMKEKGDIPEGYSVSREKKERFSLILESASTNQTSMYLCASSSTGTSRDNEQFFGPGTRLTVL.

This clonotype was counted many times. The rearrangement links TRBV6-1 to TRBJ2-7; no clear D. The CDR3 consists of 15 residues. V was trimmed by 5 bases and J by 4 bases, leaving 18 bases between them. Germline CDR1 reads MNHNS; CDR2 reads SASEGT. DNA of the CDR3: TGTGCCAGCAGTCCGGGCCCTCTGGGCAATTACGAGCAGTACTTC. Translation: CASSPGPLGNYEQYF.

This clonotype has just a few counts. CDR3 DNA sequence: TGTGCCAGCAGCCAAGGGACGTCAGGGCAGTACTTC. It yields the protein CASSQGTSGQYF. This rearrangement joins TRBV4-2 to TRBJ2-7; D not certain. With 1 base removed from V and 9 bases from J, the gap between germline ends came to 10 bases. This CDR3 has 12 amino acids. In germline, CDR1 is LGHNA, CDR2 YNFKEQ.

In its sample, this clonotype was seen many times. This chain links TRBV6-2 or TRBV6-3 with TRBJ1-5; TRBD1 is a possible D gene (5 bases). Germline CDR1 MNHEY, CDR2 SVGEGT. Trimming took 2 bases from V and 3 from J, leaving 11 bases between them. The CDR3 loop spans 15 amino acids. CDR3 amino acids: CASSYGGNANQPQHF. CDR3 sequence (DNA): TGTGCCAGCAGTTACGGGGGGAATGCCAATCAGCCCCAGCATTTT.

This clonotype was seen only a few times. The rearrangement links TRBV18 to TRBJ2-7; tentative D call: TRBD2 (5 bases). The germline CDR1 and CDR2 sequences are KGHSH and LQKENI. This CDR3 is 15 amino acids long. V was trimmed by 2 bases and J by 6 bases, leaving 17 bases between them. The DNA of the CDR3 is TGTGCCAGCTCACCAGGGCGGGTAGATCTCGGCGAGCAGTACTTC. Amino acids: CASSPGRVDLGEQYF.

A word on this clonotype: Possible read error: a much larger clone is one base away. V gene TRBV10-3 combines with J gene TRBJ2-7; TRBD1 aligns across 7 bases. Germline values: CDR1 ENHRY, CDR2 SYGVKD. With 6 bases clipped from V and 5 bases from J, the junction kept 13 bases outside the gene matches. The CDR3 spans 15 residues. DNA for the CDR3: TGTGCCATCAGCGGTGGGTACAGGGGTACCAACGAGCAGTACTTC. It translates to CAISGGYRGTNEQYF.

This clonotype was counted only a few times. This sequence joins TRBV5-1 and TRBJ1-1, with 9 bases identical to TRBD1. This CDR3 spans 15 amino acids. From germline, CDR1 is SGHRS and CDR2 YFSETQ. Trimming cost V 3 bases and J 5 bases; bases outside gene matches: 8. CDR3 bases: TGCGCCAGCAGCTCCCGGACAGGGGACGATACTGAAGCTTTCTTT. Translating gives CASSSRTGDDTEAFF.

This clonotype was counted at least ten times. V and J are TRBV28 and TRBJ2-1; no reliable D call. V was trimmed by 5 bases and J by 8 bases, leaving 4 bases between them. The CDR3 sequence is 10 residues long. Germline V CDR1 and CDR2: MDHEN, SYDVKM. The CDR3 DNA reads TGTGCCAGCAGTGGATATGAGCAGTTCTTC. Protein sequence: CASSGYEQFF.

This clonotype was seen repeatedly, ten times or more. The V call is TRBV28, the J call TRBJ2-7; D is possibly TRBD2 (5 bases). Trimming removed 4 bases at V and 3 bases at J, with 16 bases between. The CDR3 runs 15 residues. The germline CDR1 and CDR2 sequences are MDHEN and SYDVKM. The CDR3 loop is CASSSGSEGSYEQYF. For the CDR3, the DNA is TGTGCCAGCAGTTCGGGGTCCGAGGGAAGCTACGAGCAGTACTTC.

This clonotype was recorded at least ten times. CDR3 DNA: TGTGCCAGCAGCTTAGCCGGACTCTTAACCTACGAGCAGTACTTC. Protein sequence: CASSLAGLLTYEQYF. The rearrangement uses TRBV11-2 and TRBJ2-7; a possible D gene is TRBD2 (5 bases). The germline V gene has CDR1 SGHAT and CDR2 FQNNGV. The V and J ends lost 1 base and 2 bases respectively, with 12 bases between them. CDR3 length: 15 amino acids.

The chain uses TRBV5-1 and TRBJ2-2; D not certain. V shed 2 bases and J shed 1 base, with 12 bases lying between them. CDR3 size: 16 residues. Germline CDR1 reads SGHRS; CDR2 reads YFSETQ. The CDR3 DNA is TGCGCCAGCAGCTTTTTTCTTAACATGAACACCGGGGAGCTGTTTTTT. It codes for CASSFFLNMNTGELFF.

This clonotype was counted at least ten times. The junction departs from the called germline gene at one end, perhaps through a read error. The V and J genes are TRBV7-2 and TRBJ2-1; TRBD2 might be the D (7 bases). From germline, CDR1 is SGHTA and CDR2 FQGNSA. CDR3 size: 12 residues. CDR3 nucleotides: TGTGCCAGCAGTTTAGGGGGGGTGACTGAGTTCTTC. It codes for CASSLGGVTEFF.

This clonotype was counted a single time. This chain connects TRBV4-1 to TRBJ1-5, with D unclear. The CDR3 runs to 17 residues. The V gene's germline CDR1 is MGHRA and CDR2 YSYEKL. Trimming removed 0 bases from V and 5 bases from J, with 17 bases in between. The CDR3 is CASSQEITAPPHQPQHF. In nucleotides, the CDR3 is TGCGCCAGCAGCCAAGAAATAACCGCCCCCCCTCATCAGCCCCAGCATTTT.

This clonotype has ten or more counts. V is TRBV20-1 and J is TRBJ2-7, with 7 positions matching TRBD1. V lost 5 bases, J lost 5 bases, and 9 bases stayed unmatched. The CDR3 runs 13 residues. Germline V gives CDR1 DFQATT, CDR2 SNEGSKA (reference sequence). The CDR3 here is CSAPFSTGNEQYF. The CDR3 DNA follows: TGCAGTGCTCCTTTTTCGACAGGGAACGAGCAGTACTTC.

The V call is TRBV28, the J call TRBJ1-1; the match to TRBD1 covers 8 bases. This CDR3 comprises 14 residues. The trim removed 4 bases at V and 4 bases at J, leaving 5 bases unmatched. The germline V gene has CDR1 MDHEN and CDR2 SYDVKM. The CDR3 sequence is CASSSQQGVTEAFF. CDR3 coding DNA: TGTGCCAGCAGTTCACAACAGGGGGTCACTGAAGCTTTCTTT.

This clonotype was observed many times. The chain couples TRBV5-1 to TRBJ2-1; D tentatively fits TRBD1 or TRBD2 (5 bases each). Trimming removed 4 bases from V and 7 bases from J, with 15 bases in between. This CDR3 contains 14 residues. Germline V gene lookup returns CDR1 SGHRS and CDR2 YFSETQ. CDR3: CASSQQAPGNEQFF. The CDR3 region has the DNA TGCGCCAGCAGCCAACAGGCGCCGGGGAATGAGCAGTTCTTC.

This clonotype was seen repeatedly, ten times or more. The chain uses TRBV28 and TRBJ2-7; 9 positions match TRBD1. This CDR3 is built from 14 residues. Germline V gives CDR1 MDHEN, CDR2 SYDVKM. Trimming took 10 bases from V and 5 from J; bases not matched to a gene: 12. DNA of the CDR3: TGTGCCACCTCCGAGGGACAGGGAATCCACGAGCAGTACTTC. Translation: CATSEGQGIHEQYF. The variable domain in full, with the rest retrieved from reference TRBV28 and TRBJ2-7, is DVKVTQSSRYLVKRTGEKVFLECVQDMDHENMFWYRQDPGLGLRLIYFSYDVKMKEKGDIPEGYSVSREKKERFSLILESASTNQTSMYLCATSEGQGIHEQYFGPGTRLTVT.

This clonotype was detected ten times or more. This rearrangement joins TRBV5-1 to TRBJ1-2, with 9 bases lining up with TRBD1. The length of the CDR3 is 14 residues. V lost 0 bases, J lost 7 bases, and 4 bases stayed unmatched. In germline, CDR1 is SGHRS, CDR2 YFSETQ. As DNA, the CDR3 is TGCGCCAGCAGCTTGGGGACAGGGGTTGTTGGCTACACCTTC. It is translated as CASSLGTGVVGYTF.

This clonotype showed up just a few times. The chain uses TRBV12-3 or TRBV12-4 and TRBJ2-1; no firm D call. The length of the CDR3 is 14 residues. The V gene lost 6 bases and the J gene lost 4 bases, with 13 bases spanning the gap. The CDR3 DNA is TGTGCCAGCAGCCCTGCTTCGACATACAATGAGCAGTTCTTC. Residues: CASSPASTYNEQFF.

The CDR3 coding sequence is TGCAGTGCTAGAGGGGCAACTCGGATCAGATGGGAAGGTACGCAGTATTTT. The encoded protein is CSARGATRIRWEGTQYF. This chain connects TRBV20-1 to TRBJ2-3; D is ambiguous. Germline CDR1 is DFQATT and CDR2 is SNEGSKA (reference sequence). V lost 1 base and J lost 8, with 25 bases in between. CDR3 size: 17 residues.